Presented here are 18 T cell receptor beta chains from one specimen sequenced in a study of blood T cells in healthy people across ages. Then a second PCR, running roughly 7 to 11 cycles, was carried out with a sample-barcoded 5' primer and a J-beta primer mix. In TCRdb, the 5' RACE reads were re-called with MiXCR into one record per CDR3 protein. The sample shows 720,000 or so distinct CDR3 sequences, over 40% of them seen only once. The material sequenced was blood. The receptors were gathered from a man older than 75 in good health.

In its sample, this clonotype was seen a few times. The chain couples TRBV4-2 to TRBJ2-1; 8 nucleotides agree with TRBD1. This CDR3 contains 13 residues. CDR1 and CDR2 from the germline V gene are LGHNA and YNFKEQ. V shed 7 bases, J shed 7 bases, and the junction held 6 bases outside the gene matches. CDR3 DNA: TGTGCCAGCACCCCAGGGGGCCTAAATGAGCAGTTCTTC. Residues: CASTPGGLNEQFF.

Only one count was recorded for this clonotype. The chain uses TRBV9 and TRBJ2-1, with D unclear. The ends were cut back, 2 bases at V and 7 bases at J, with 13 bases in the middle. This CDR3 contains 14 residues. The germline CDR1 and CDR2 sequences are SGDLS and YYNGEE. The CDR3 region is CASSVAQSSNEQFF. CDR3 nucleotide sequence: TGTGCCAGCAGCGTCGCCCAAAGCTCGAATGAGCAGTTCTTC.

The V call is TRBV7-6, the J call TRBJ2-3; 8 bases are shared with TRBD1. This CDR3 spans 17 amino acids. Losses at the gene ends were 5 bases for V and 4 bases for J; bases not matched to a gene: 14. Germline CDR1 and CDR2: SGHVS and FNYEAQ. CDR3 region: CASSRLATGEVADTQYF. The CDR3 nucleotides read TGTGCCAGCAGCCGGTTGGCGACAGGGGAAGTGGCAGATACGCAGTATTTT.

This clonotype has only a few counts. J is TRBJ1-1 and V is TRBV4-3; D remains unclear. The CDR3 has 15 amino acids. The germline V gene has CDR1 LGHNA and CDR2 YSLEER. The germline V and J ends were trimmed by 0 bases and 6 bases, with 14 bases remaining between them. The CDR3 DNA sequence: TGCGCCAGCAGCCAAGATCAGGCGGGGAGTGCTGAAGCTTTCTTT. It yields the protein CASSQDQAGSAEAFF.

The V call is TRBV6-5, the J call TRBJ1-2; D gene unclear. The germline V and J ends were trimmed by 5 bases and 2 bases, with 18 bases remaining between them. CDR1 and CDR2 (germline): MNHEY, SVGAGI. There are 16 residues in the CDR3. The CDR3 protein is CASSPAPGRLNYGYTF. CDR3 sequence (DNA): TGTGCCAGCAGTCCCGCTCCGGGCAGGCTAAACTATGGCTACACCTTC.

Notes on this clonotype: Given a much more abundant clone one base away, this may be a read error. The chain has TRBV7-3 and TRBJ2-1; TRBD1 or TRBD2 may be the D gene (5 bases each). Trimming took off 5 bases at V and 6 bases at J, with 14 bases between the two ends. Per the germline V gene, CDR1 is SGHTA and CDR2 is FQGTGA. The length of the CDR3 is 14 residues. CDR3 loop: CASSVGELGNEQFF. In nucleotides, the CDR3 is TGTGCCAGCAGCGTAGGGGAGTTGGGCAATGAGCAGTTCTTC.

Concerning this clonotype itself: The germline gene is not matched at one end of the junction; a read error may be the cause. V is TRBV20-1 and J is TRBJ2-3; 7 bases agree with TRBD2. This CDR3 spans 15 amino acids. The germline gives CDR1 DFQATT, CDR2 SNEGSKA (reference sequence). The CDR3 region has the DNA TGCAGTGCTCGTCCAGCGGGATCGACCACAGATACGCGGTATTTT. Amino acids: CSARPAGSTTDTRYF.

DNA of the CDR3: TGTGCCAGCAGCACATCCGGGAGACCCTCTGATAAAGCTTTCTTT. Translated, it gives CASSTSGRPSDKAFF. This chain links TRBV7-9 with TRBJ1-1; no clear D. The CDR3 length is 15 residues. V was shortened by 5 bases and J by 9 bases, with 22 bases between the two germline ends. CDR1 is SEHNR and CDR2 is FQNEAQ in the germline V gene (reference sequence).

Points on this clonotype: One end of the junction fails to match germline, which may point to a read error. The chain uses TRBV20-1 and TRBJ2-7, with TRBD1 as a possible D gene (7 bases). The CDR3 loop spans 15 amino acids. Germline CDR1 is DFQATT and CDR2 is SNEGSKA (reference sequence). The CDR3 region is CNARGGGGGSYEQYF. CDR3 nucleotides: TGCAATGCTAGAGGAGGAGGGGGCGGCTCCTACGAGCAGTACTTC.

This clonotype appeared a single time. The chain joins TRBV20-1 to TRBJ1-5; D is unresolved. The CDR3 is made up of 12 amino acids. CDR1 and CDR2 from the germline V gene are DFQATT and SNEGSKA (reference sequence). V was clipped by 3 bases and J by 4 bases, with 7 bases between them. CDR3 loop: CSASLTNQPQHF. DNA for the CDR3: TGCAGTGCTAGCCTTACTAATCAGCCCCAGCATTTT.

The CDR3 bases are TGTGCCAGCAGCTCCCCGCACTTGGCAGATACGCAGTATTTT. It translates to CASSSPHLADTQYF. This chain connects TRBV7-3 to TRBJ2-3; no clear D gene. This CDR3 comprises 14 residues. Trimming took off 4 bases at V and 4 bases at J, with 12 bases between the two ends. The germline gives CDR1 SGHTA, CDR2 FQGTGA. Full variable domain (rest looked up from reference TRBV7-3 and TRBJ2-3): GAGVSQTPSNKVTEKGKYVELRCDPISGHTALYWYRQSLGQGPEFLIYFQGTGAADDSGLPNDRFFAVRPEGSVSTLKIQRTERGDSAVYLCASSSPHLADTQYFGPGTRLTVL.

As concerns this clonotype: A much larger clone differs from this one at a single base, so this may be a read error. V is TRBV20-1 and J is TRBJ2-5, with TRBD1 matching over 7 bases. There are 15 residues in the CDR3. Germline V gene data show CDR1 as DFQATT and CDR2 as SNEGSKA (reference sequence). CDR3 coding DNA: TGCGGTGCTAGAGCCGAGACAGGGATTTTGGAGACCCAGTACTTC. Translated, it gives CGARAETGILETQYF.

The V call is TRBV3-1, the J call TRBJ1-2; D unclear. Germline V gene lookup returns CDR1 LGHDT and CDR2 YNNKEL (reference sequence). This CDR3 has 15 amino acids. The V gene lost 0 bases and the J gene lost 5 bases, with 13 bases spanning the gap. In nucleotides, the CDR3 is TGTGCCAGCAGCCAAGATCGGGCAGGCGGGTATGGCTACACCTTC. Translating it yields CASSQDRAGGYGYTF.

The V gene is TRBV7-8, the J gene TRBJ2-3; 7 bases agree with TRBD2. The CDR3 contains 13 residues. Germline V gene data show CDR1 as SGHVS and CDR2 as FQNEAQ. The V segment lost 5 bases and the J segment 11 bases; nucleotides outside the gene matches: 10. CDR3 coding DNA: TGTGCCAGCAGCAACCGGCGGGAGTGGGAGCAGTATTTT. As protein: CASSNRREWEQYF.

This clonotype was counted only a few times. V is TRBV7-2 and J is TRBJ1-2; D may be TRBD1 (5 bases). The CDR3 contains 16 residues. The germline V gene encodes CDR1 SGHTA and CDR2 FQGNSA. V lost 2 bases to trimming and J lost 2 bases, with 15 bases between them. CDR3 bases: TGTGCCAGCAGCTTAAGGGGAGGATCTTCCAACTATGGCTACACCTTC. Translating it yields CASSLRGGSSNYGYTF.

This clonotype was picked up a small number of times. The chain has TRBV20-1 and TRBJ1-5; D unclear. The V gene's germline CDR1 is DFQATT and CDR2 SNEGSKA (reference sequence). The CDR3 extends over 13 amino acids. V was cut by 2 bases and J by 2 bases, with 7 bases left in between. The CDR3 region is CSARLIGNQPQHF. CDR3 sequence (DNA): TGCAGTGCTAGACTCATTGGCAATCAGCCCCAGCATTTT.

V is TRBV12-5 and J is TRBJ2-1; TRBD2 agrees at 15 bases. The germline gives CDR1 LGHNT, CDR2 FRNRAP. V was pared by 6 bases and J by 8 bases, with 8 bases of the junction left unmatched. This CDR3 is 16 amino acids long. CDR3 nucleotides: TGTGCTAGTGGAACCCAGGGACTAGCGGGAGGCTATGAGCAGTTCTTC. Translated: CASGTQGLAGGYEQFF.

The table lists this clonotype with a count of one. The chain joins TRBV5-6 to TRBJ2-7; 10 bases line up with TRBD1. The CDR3 runs to 13 residues. Germline V gene sequence: CDR1 SGHDT, CDR2 YYEEEE. With V trimmed by 4 bases and J by 6 bases, 4 bases remained unmatched. The CDR3 DNA sequence: TGTGCCAGCAGCCCGGGACAGGGGTTCGAGCAGTACTTC. This encodes CASSPGQGFEQYF.